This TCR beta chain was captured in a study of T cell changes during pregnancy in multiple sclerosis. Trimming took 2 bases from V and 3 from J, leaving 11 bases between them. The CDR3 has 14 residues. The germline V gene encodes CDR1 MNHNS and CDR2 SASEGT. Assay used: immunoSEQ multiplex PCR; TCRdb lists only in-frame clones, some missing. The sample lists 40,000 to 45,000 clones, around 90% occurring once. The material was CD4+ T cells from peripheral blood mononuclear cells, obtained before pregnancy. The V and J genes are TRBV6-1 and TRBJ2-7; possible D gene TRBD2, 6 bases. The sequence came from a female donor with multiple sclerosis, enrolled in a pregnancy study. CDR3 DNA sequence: TGTGCCAGCAGTGAACCCGGAGGGGACTACGAGCAGTACTTC. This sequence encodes CASSEPGGDYEQYF.